Listed below are T cell receptor beta chains from one sample, sequenced in a study of blood T cell repertoires in COVID-19. Measured with immunoSEQ multiplex PCR; TCRdb has only the in-frame clones, and not every one. The sample has 300,000 to 400,000 clones; 80% to 90% are singletons. Sequencing was done on a sample of peripheral blood. The receptors stem from a man in his thirties or forties with COVID-19, enrolled during active disease. Both conserved end residues are part of each CDR3.

V: TRBV6-4; CDR3: CASSVQGGAGTGELFF
V: TRBV7-9; CDR3: CASSLRSAGELFF
V: TRBV19; CDR3: CASKRGLGDTQYF
V: TRBV4-1; CDR3: CASSQATGAQPQHF
V: TRBV7-9; CDR3: CASSLQGGGNTIYF
V: TRBV19; CDR3: CASSIPRVNQPQHF
V: TRBV3-1/TRBV3-2; CDR3: CASSKEGRVNSYEQYF
V: TRBV5-1; CDR3: CASRAEEGQPQHF
V: TRBV28; CDR3: CASNRSGTVLGYTF
V: TRBV25-1; CDR3: CASSEGTGYNEQFF
V: TRBV19; CDR3: CASTRLAGGDTGELFF
V: TRBV7-3; CDR3: CASSLDGSISREQYF
V: TRBV6-4; CDR3: CASSKGDEQFF
V: TRBV5-6; CDR3: CASSGWTEAFF
V: TRBV6-4; CDR3: CASVIPGLAGEGGTDTQYF
V: TRBV7-2; CDR3: CASSFTGLESYNSPLHF
V: TRBV28; CDR3: CASSRPSLGTGVGGSYGYTF
V: TRBV19; CDR3: CASSSSAAPRPYEQYF
V: TRBV10-3; CDR3: CAISDRGSLNTEAFF
V: TRBV7-2; CDR3: CASSLDRVRTYEQYF
V: TRBV7-7; CDR3: CASSLGGTSFQETQYF
V: TRBV7-2; CDR3: CASSLGWTYSETQYF
V: TRBV5-1; CDR3: CASSSRTGGALTNEKLFF
V: TRBV7-9; CDR3: CASSFGQGTSYEQYF
V: TRBV18; CDR3: CASSSGTGLREKLFF
V: TRBV3-1/TRBV3-2; CDR3: CASSQGGPVQPQHF
V: TRBV25-1; CDR3: CASSAAGTANEKLFF
V: TRBV12-3/TRBV12-4; CDR3: CAVHPATNEKLFF
V: TRBV4-3; CDR3: CASSQDGAGEGYGYTF
V: TRBV10-3; CDR3: CAISPKNPGQGNSPLHF
V: TRBV7-2; CDR3: CASSPQFHRGNEQFF
V: TRBV7-2; CDR3: CASSFRLAEDYEQYF
V: TRBV7-3; CDR3: CASSLRLADYNEQFF
V: TRBV7-2; CDR3: CASSLPREGRELFF
V: TRBV6-2/TRBV6-3; CDR3: CASSPRISYEQYF
V: TRBV18; CDR3: CASSPRTSVANTGELFF
V: TRBV7-2; CDR3: CASSLAGSLAETQYF
V: TRBV4-1; CDR3: CASSQDVAGPQHF
V: TRBV3-1/TRBV3-2; CDR3: CASSPRQLTNTGELFF
V: TRBV9; CDR3: CASSGRDSEETQYF
V: TRBV28; CDR3: CASTSRFYNEKLFF
V: TRBV28; CDR3: CASRKDREGTGELFF
V: TRBV27; CDR3: CASSLKLAGGGEQFF
V: TRBV4-1; CDR3: CASSQVGQTYEQYF
V: TRBV7-2; CDR3: CASSSGRGSSYNSPLHF
V: TRBV15; CDR3: CATSTWRGGKDGYTF
V: TRBV18; CDR3: CASSPDKNTEAFF
V: TRBV7-3; CDR3: CASSLTGHNTGELFF
V: TRBV19; CDR3: CASTKTPQGQIYGYTF
V: TRBV9; CDR3: CASSVAPYRGNGYTF
V: TRBV5-5; CDR3: CASSLGGQGLLSYNSPLHF
V: TRBV24-1; CDR3: CATGGQGASRSNQPQHF
V: TRBV18; CDR3: CASSPRRAGEQYF
V: TRBV20-1; CDR3: CSASGAGEQYF
V: TRBV7-9; CDR3: CASSLSRLSGNTIYF
V: TRBV29-1; CDR3: CSVLGRRGGGNEQFF
V: TRBV19; CDR3: CATTRAYNEQFF